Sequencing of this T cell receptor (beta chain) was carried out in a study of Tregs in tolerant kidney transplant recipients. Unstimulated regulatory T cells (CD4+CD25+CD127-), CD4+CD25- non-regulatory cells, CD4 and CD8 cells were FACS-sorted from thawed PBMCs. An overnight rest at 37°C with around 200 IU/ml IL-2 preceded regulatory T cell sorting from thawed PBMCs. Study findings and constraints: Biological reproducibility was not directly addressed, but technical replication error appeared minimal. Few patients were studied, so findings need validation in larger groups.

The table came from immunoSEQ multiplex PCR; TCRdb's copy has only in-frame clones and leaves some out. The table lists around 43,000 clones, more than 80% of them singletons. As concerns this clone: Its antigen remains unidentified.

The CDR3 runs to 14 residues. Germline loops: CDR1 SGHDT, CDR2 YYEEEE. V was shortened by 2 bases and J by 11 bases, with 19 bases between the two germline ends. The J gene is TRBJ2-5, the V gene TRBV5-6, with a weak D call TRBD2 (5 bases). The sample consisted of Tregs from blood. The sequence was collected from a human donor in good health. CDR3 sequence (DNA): TGTGCCAGCAGCTTCTACGGCCGCTCCTGGGAGCAGTACTTC. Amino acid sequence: CASSFYGRSWEQYF.